Below, 3 T cell receptor beta chains from the same sample are listed, as sequenced in a study of spatial heterogeneity in lung cancer. Time point specified: sample taken at primary tumor resection. Tumor, nontumor lung or frozen PBMC supplied whole RNA that was sequenced unsorted. TCRdb recomputed calls from the 5' RACE reads with MiXCR, one row per CDR3 protein. This sample has tens of thousands of distinct CDR3 sequences, with 12% found just once. Sequences were derived from PBMCs, sampled at surgery. These receptors originate from a male donor with early-stage non-small cell lung cancer.

The chain has TRBV2 and TRBJ1-1, with D tentatively TRBD1 (5 bases). Germline lookup yields CDR1 SNHLY and CDR2 FYNNEI. Trimming removed 6 bases at V and 10 bases at J, with 12 bases between. CDR3 length equals 11 residues. CDR3 sequence: CASRTRERAFF. The CDR3 nucleotides read TGTGCCAGCAGGACCAGGGAGAGAGCTTTCTTT.

This clonotype was picked up a small number of times. V usage is TRBV3-1 and J usage is TRBJ1-4, with D uncertain. Germline V gene sequence: CDR1 LGHDT, CDR2 YNNKEL (reference sequence). The CDR3 is 16 amino acids. The V end lost 4 bases, the J end lost 5 bases, and 17 bases lay between the germline ends. CDR3 DNA sequence: TGTGCCAGCAGCCTCGGTTCAACAAAACCCAATGAAAAACTGTTTTTT. This gives the protein CASSLGSTKPNEKLFF.

A few counts support this clonotype. This sequence joins TRBV10-2 and TRBJ1-1; D uncertain. Germline CDR1 and CDR2: WSHSY and SAAADI. This CDR3 is 11 amino acids long. Deletions cut 10 bases from V and 5 bases from J, with 11 bases between. CDR3 DNA sequence: TGCGCCACTACCTGGGAGACTGAAGCTTTCTTT. This gives the protein CATTWETEAFF.